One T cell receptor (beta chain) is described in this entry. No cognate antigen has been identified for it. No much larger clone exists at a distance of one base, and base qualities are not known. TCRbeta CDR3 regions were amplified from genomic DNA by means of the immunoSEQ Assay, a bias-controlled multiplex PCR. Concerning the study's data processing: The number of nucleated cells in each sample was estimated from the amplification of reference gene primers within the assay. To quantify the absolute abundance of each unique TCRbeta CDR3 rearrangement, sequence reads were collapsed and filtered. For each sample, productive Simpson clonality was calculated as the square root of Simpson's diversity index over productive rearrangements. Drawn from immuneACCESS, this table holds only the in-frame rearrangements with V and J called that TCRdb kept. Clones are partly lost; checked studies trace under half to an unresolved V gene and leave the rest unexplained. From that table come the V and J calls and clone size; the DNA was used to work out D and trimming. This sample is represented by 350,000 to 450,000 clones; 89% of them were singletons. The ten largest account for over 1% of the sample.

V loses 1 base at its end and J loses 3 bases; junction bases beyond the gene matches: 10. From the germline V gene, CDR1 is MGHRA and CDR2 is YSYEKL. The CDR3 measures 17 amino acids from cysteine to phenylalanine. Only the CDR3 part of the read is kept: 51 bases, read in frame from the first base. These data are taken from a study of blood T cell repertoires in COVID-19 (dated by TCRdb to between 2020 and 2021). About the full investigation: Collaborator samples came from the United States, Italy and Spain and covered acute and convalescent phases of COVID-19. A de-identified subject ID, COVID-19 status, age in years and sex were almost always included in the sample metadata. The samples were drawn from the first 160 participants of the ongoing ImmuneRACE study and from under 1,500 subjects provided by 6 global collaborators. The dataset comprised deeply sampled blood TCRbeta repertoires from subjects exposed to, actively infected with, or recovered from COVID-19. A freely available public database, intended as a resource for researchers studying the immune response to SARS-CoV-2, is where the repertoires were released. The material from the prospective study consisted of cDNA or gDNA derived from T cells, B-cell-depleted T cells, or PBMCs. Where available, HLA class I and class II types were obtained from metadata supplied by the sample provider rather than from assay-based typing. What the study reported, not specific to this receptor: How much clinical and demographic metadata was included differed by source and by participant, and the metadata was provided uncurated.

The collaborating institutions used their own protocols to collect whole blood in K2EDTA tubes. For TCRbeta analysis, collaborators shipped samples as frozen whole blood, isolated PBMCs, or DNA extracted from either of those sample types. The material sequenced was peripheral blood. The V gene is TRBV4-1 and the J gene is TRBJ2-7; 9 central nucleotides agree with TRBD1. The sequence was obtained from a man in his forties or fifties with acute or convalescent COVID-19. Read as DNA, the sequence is TGCGCCAGCAGCCAAGGCAGGCAGCGACAGGGGGGCTACGAGCAGTACTTC. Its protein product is CASSQGRQRQGGYEQYF.